What follows describes a single T cell receptor beta chain. Its antigen is undetermined. Primers: 60 Vbeta forward and 13 Jbeta reverse. Data came from immunoSEQ multiplex PCR; TCRdb stores just in-frame clones and leaves some out. The table has 75,000 to 100,000 clones, 64% seen once. The data are from a study of cytomegalovirus exposure and HLA in healthy donors. Study observations and caveats: What TCR beta sequences reportedly achieved was accurate prediction of HLA-A and HLA-B alleles in most subjects. An ancestry cluster, one associated with Asian ancestry, reportedly showed fewer N-insertions than the approximately 670-donor mean in a later analysis.

Germline V gene data show CDR1 as SNHLY and CDR2 as FYNNEI. Trimming shortened V by 1 base and J by 7 bases, and 7 bases separated the two germline ends. The CDR3 contains 13 residues. This receptor was taken from a man between 60 and 75 years old in good health and CMV-seronegative. The chain combines TRBV2 with TRBJ1-4; D call uncertain. The sample taken for sequencing was PBMCs. CDR3 nucleotide sequence: TGTGCCAGCAGTGAAGATCAGATTGAAAAACTGTTTTTT. This translates into CASSEDQIEKLFF. Complete variable domain (other parts from reference TRBV2 and TRBJ1-4): EPEVTQTPSHQVTQMGQEVILRCVPISNHLYFYWYRQILGQKVEFLVSFYNNEISEKSEIFDDQFSVERPDGSNFTLKIRSTKLEDSAMYFCASSEDQIEKLFFGSGTQLSVL.